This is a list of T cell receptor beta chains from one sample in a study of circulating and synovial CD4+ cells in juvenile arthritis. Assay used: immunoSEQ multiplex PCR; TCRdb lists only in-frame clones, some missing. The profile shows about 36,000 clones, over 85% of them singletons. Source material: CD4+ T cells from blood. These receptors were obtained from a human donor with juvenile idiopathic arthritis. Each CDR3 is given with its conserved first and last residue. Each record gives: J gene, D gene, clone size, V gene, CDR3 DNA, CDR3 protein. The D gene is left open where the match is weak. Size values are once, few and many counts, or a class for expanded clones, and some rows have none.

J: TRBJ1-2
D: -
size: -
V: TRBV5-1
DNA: TGCGCCAGCAGCTTGGACACGAACTATGGCTACACCTTC
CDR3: CASSLDTNYGYTF

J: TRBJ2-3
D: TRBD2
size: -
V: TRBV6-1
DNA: TGTGCCAGCAGACTAGCGGGGCACACAGATACGCAGTATTTT
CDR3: CASRLAGHTDTQYF

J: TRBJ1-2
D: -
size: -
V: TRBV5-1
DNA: TGCGCCAGCAGGGTAGGGGTAGGTGGCTACACCTTC
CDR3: CASRVGVGGYTF

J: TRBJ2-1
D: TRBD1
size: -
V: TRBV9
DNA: TGTGCCAGCAGTCCGGGACAGGGGGTAGGGGAGCAGTTCTTC
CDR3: CASSPGQGVGEQFF

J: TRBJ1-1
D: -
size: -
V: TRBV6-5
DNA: TGTGCCAGCAACCCCGTGGGGGGGGTTAACACTGAAGCTTTCTTT
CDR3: CASNPVGGVNTEAFF

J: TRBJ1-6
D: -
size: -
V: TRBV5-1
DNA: TGCGCCAGCAGCCCCCCCCTAAAGAATTCACCCCTCCACTTT
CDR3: CASSPPLKNSPLHF

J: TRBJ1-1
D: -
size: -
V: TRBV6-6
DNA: TGTGCCAGCGGCCGGACGGCGGGGGCTTTCTTT
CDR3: CASGRTAGAFF

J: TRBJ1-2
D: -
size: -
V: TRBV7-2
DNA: TGTGCCAGCAGCTTAGCGGCCGGACAAACACACTATGGCTACACCTTC
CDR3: CASSLAAGQTHYGYTF

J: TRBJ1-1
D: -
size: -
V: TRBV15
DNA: TGTGCCACCAGCAGAGATCCCGGGGTCCCGAACACTGAAGCTTTCTTT
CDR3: CATSRDPGVPNTEAFF

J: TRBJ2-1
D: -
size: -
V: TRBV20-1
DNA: TGCAGTGCGGGGCACAATGAGCAGTTCTTC
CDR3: CSAGHNEQFF

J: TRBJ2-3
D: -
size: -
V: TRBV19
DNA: TGTGCCAGTAGTATAGAGGGCAGTGGCACAGATACGCAGTATTTT
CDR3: CASSIEGSGTDTQYF

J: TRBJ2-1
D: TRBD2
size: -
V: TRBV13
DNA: TGTGCCAGCAGTCAAGACCCTAGCGGGGGGGCCGTCCTGTCCTCCTACAATGAGCAGTTCTTC
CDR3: CASSQDPSGGAVLSSYNEQFF

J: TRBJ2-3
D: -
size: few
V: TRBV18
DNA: TGTGCCAGCTCACCCGCACTAGGAATGAATACGCAGTATTTT
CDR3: CASSPALGMNTQYF

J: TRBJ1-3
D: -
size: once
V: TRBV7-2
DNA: TGTGCCAGCAGCCCGGGGTATTTATCTGGAAACACCATATATTTT
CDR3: CASSPGYLSGNTIYF

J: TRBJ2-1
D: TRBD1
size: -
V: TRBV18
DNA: TGTGCCAGCTCCGGACAGGGGGGTGAGCAGTTCTTC
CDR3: CASSGQGGEQFF

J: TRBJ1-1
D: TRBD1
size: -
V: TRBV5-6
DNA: TGTGCCAGCAGCTTTTACCGACAGGGGGCTTCCATGAACACTGAAGCTTTCTTT
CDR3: CASSFYRQGASMNTEAFF

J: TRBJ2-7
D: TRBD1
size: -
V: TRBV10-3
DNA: TGTGCCATCAGCCCACAGGGGATTGAGCAGTACTTC
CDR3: CAISPQGIEQYF